This TCR beta chain derives from a study of blood T cells in healthy people across ages. Next came a second PCR, run for about 6 to 12 cycles, which used a sample-barcoded 5' primer along with a J-beta primer mix. Every molecule of cDNA carried a tag from a template-switch adaptor with 12 random nucleotides. TCRdb re-derived calls from the 5' RACE reads in MiXCR, one entry per CDR3 protein. The sample contains hundreds of thousands of distinct CDR3 sequences, roughly 50% of which appear only once. Trimming pared 2 bases from V and 9 bases from J, leaving 11 bases between. Germline CDR1 is MNHNS and CDR2 is SASEGT. The length of the CDR3 is 13 residues. Isolation recovered at least 6.5 million PBMCs from every sample.

Input material: blood. This receptor was identified in a woman in her sixties or seventies in good health. This chain connects TRBV6-1 to TRBJ2-1, with D uncertain. In DNA, the CDR3 is TGTGCCAGCAGTGAACGCTTGGGATCTGAGCAGTTCTTC. This gives the protein CASSERLGSEQFF.